This entry describes one T cell receptor beta chain. Its antigen remains unidentified. The CDR3 has 16 residues. The data derive from a study of T cells expressing NK-cell markers. Study summary: In the group of eight sequenced donors, seven were HCMV-seropositive and one was seronegative.

The TCR beta cDNA came from 5'RACE template switching with UMIs. With the 5' RACE reads reprocessed, TCRdb shows one record per CDR3 protein and no DNA. Recorded for this sample: 400,000 to 550,000 distinct CDR3 sequences. Study-wide results and limits: More than 5 donors showed dominant NKG2C+ clonotypes comprising roughly 1.0-7.0% of their CD8+ T cells.

This chain uses TRBV12-3 or TRBV12-4 with TRBJ2-1; TCRdb returns TRBD1, unconfirmable since there is no DNA. This TCR derives from a woman between 18 and 75 years old in good health. Source material: blood T cells: a sorted CD56 or NKG2C T cell subset, CD4+ or CD8+ T cells, or bulk PBMC T cells (not recorded which). The chain's CDR3 is CASKHRGAKIRNEQFF.